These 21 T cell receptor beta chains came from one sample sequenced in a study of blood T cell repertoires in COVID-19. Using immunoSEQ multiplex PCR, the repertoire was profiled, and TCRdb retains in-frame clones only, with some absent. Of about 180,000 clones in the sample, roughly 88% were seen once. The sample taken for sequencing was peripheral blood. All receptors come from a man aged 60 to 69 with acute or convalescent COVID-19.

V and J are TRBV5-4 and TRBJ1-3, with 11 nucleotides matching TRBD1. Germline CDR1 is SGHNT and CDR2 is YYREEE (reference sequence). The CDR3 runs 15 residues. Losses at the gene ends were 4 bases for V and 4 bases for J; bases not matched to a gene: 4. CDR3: CASSAGQGAGNTIYF. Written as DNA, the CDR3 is TGTGCCAGCAGCGCTGGACAGGGGGCCGGAAACACCATATATTTT.

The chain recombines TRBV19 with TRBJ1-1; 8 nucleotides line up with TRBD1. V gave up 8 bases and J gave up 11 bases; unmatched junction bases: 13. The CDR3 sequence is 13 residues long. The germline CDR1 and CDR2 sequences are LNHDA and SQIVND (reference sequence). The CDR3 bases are TGTGCCAGTTCTACCACGGACAGGGTGTATGCTTTCTTT. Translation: CASSTTDRVYAFF.

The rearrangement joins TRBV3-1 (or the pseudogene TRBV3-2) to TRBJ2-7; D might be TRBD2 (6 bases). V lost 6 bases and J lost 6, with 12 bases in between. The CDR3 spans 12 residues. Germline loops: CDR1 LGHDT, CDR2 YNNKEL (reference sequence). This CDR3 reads CASRRLGGEQYF. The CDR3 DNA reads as TGTGCCAGCAGACGCCTCGGGGGCGAGCAGTACTTC.

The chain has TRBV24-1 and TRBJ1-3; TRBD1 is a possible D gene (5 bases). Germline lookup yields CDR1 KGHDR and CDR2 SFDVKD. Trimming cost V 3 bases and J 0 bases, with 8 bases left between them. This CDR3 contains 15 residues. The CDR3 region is CATSDTGSSGNTIYF. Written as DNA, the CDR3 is TGTGCCACCAGTGATACAGGCAGCTCTGGAAACACCATATATTTT.

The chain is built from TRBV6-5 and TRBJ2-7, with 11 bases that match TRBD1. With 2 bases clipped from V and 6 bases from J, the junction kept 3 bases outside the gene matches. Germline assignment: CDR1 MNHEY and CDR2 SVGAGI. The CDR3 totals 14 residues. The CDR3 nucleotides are TGTGCCAGCAGTTACGCTGGGACAGGGGGCGAGCAGTACTTC. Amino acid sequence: CASSYAGTGGEQYF.

The CDR3 bases are TGTGCCAGCAGCCTAACAGGGCCCAGGGCTGGGGCCAACGTCCTGACTTTC. This encodes CASSLTGPRAGANVLTF. This chain links TRBV5-6 with TRBJ2-6, with a tentative D call TRBD1 (6 bases). Deletions cut 4 bases from V and 2 bases from J, with 16 bases between. The CDR3 runs to 17 residues. In germline, CDR1 is SGHDT, CDR2 YYEEEE. The whole variable domain, remainder taken from reference TRBV5-6 and TRBJ2-6, is DAGVTQSPTHLIKTRGQQVTLRCSPKSGHDTVSWYQQALGQGPQFIFQYYEEEERQRGNFPDRFSGHQFPNYSSELNVNALLLGDSALYLCASSLTGPRAGANVLTFGAGSRLTVL.

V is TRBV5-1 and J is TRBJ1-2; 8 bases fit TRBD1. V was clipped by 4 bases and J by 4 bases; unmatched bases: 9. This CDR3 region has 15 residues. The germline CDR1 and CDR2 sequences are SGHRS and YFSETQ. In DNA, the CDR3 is TGCGCCAGCAGCGATGGACAGGGAGGTGCCTATGGCTACACCTTC. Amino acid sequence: CASSDGQGGAYGYTF. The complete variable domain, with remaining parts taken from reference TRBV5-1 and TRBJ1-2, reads KAGVTQTPRYLIKTRGQQVTLSCSPISGHRSVSWYQQTPGQGLQFLFEYFSETQRNKGNFPGRFSGRQFSNSRSEMNVSTLELGDSALYLCASSDGQGGAYGYTFGSGTRLTVV.

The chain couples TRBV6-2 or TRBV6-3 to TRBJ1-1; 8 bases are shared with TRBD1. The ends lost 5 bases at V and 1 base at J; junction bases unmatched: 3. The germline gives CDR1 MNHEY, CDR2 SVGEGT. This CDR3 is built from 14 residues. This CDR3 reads CASSPTGANTEAFF. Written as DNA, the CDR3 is TGTGCCAGCAGTCCGACAGGGGCGAACACTGAAGCTTTCTTT.

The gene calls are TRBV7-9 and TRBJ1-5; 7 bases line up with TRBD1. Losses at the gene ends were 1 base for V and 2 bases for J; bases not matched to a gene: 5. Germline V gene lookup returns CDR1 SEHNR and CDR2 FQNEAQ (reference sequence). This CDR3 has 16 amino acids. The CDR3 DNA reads TGTGCCAGCAGCTTAGAATCAGGACAGGGCAATCAGCCCCAGCATTTT. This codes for CASSLESGQGNQPQHF.

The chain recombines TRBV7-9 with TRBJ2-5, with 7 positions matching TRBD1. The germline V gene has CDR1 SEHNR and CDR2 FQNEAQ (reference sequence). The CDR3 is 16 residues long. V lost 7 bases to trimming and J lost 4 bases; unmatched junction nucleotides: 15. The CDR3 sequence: CASTKGAGGEGETQYF. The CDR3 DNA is TGTGCCAGCACAAAGGGGGCAGGCGGAGAGGGAGAGACCCAGTACTTC.

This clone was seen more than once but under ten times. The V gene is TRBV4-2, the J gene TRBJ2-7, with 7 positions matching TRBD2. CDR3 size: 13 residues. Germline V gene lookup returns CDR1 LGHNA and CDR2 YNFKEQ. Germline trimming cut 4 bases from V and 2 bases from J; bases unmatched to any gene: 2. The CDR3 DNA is TGTGCCAGCAGCCGAGCGGGACCCTACGAGCAGTACTTC. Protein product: CASSRAGPYEQYF.

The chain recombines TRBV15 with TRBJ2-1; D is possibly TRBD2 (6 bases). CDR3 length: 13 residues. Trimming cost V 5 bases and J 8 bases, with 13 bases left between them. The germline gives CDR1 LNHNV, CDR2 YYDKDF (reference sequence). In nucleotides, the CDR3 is TGTGCCACCAGCCGCGGGGTCAGGGATGAGCAGTTCTTC. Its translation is CATSRGVRDEQFF. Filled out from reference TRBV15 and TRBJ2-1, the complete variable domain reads DAMVIQNPRYQVTQFGKPVTLSCSQTLNHNVMYWYQQKSSQAPKLLFHYYDKDFNNEADTPDNFQSRRPNTSFCFLDIRSPGLGDTAMYLCATSRGVRDEQFFGPGTRLTVL.

The CDR3 region is CASQSGVLWADTQYF. CDR3 nucleotides: TGTGCCAGCCAAAGCGGGGTCTTGTGGGCAGATACGCAGTATTTT. This chain joins TRBV27 and TRBJ2-3, with 7 bases identical to TRBD2. The CDR3 spans 15 residues. V was clipped by 8 bases and J by 4 bases; unmatched bases: 12. Germline V gene data show CDR1 as MNHEY and CDR2 as SMNVEV (reference sequence).

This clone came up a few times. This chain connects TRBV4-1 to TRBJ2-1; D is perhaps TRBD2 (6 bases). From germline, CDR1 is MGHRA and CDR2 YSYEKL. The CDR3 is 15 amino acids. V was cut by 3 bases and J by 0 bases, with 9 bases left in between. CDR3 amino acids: CASSQLGGSYNEQFF. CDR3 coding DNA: TGCGCCAGCAGCCAGCTCGGGGGCTCCTACAATGAGCAGTTCTTC.

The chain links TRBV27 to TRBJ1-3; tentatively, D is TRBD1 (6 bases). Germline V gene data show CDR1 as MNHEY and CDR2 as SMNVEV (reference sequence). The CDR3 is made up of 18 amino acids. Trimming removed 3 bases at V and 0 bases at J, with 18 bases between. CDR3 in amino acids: CASSFRPPLQGSGNTIYF. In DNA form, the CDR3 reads TGTGCCAGCAGTTTCCGCCCCCCCTTACAGGGCTCTGGAAACACCATATATTTT.

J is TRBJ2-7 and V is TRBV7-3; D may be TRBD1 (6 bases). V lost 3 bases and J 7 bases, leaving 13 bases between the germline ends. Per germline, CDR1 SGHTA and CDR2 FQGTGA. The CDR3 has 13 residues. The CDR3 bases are TGTGCCAGCAGCTTTGGGGGCCGTGGGGAGCAGTACTTC. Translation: CASSFGGRGEQYF.

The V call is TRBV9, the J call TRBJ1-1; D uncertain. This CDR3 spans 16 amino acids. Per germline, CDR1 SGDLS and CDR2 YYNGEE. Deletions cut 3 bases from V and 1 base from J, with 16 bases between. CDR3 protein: CASSGLTPEGNTEAFF. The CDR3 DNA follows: TGTGCCAGCAGCGGATTGACACCTGAGGGGAACACTGAAGCTTTCTTT.

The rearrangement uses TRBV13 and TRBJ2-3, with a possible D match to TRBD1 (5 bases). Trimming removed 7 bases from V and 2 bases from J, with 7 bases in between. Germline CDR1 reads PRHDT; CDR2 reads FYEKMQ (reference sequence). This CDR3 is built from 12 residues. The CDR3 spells CASTGPTDTQYF. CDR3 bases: TGTGCCAGCACAGGGCCCACAGATACGCAGTATTTT.

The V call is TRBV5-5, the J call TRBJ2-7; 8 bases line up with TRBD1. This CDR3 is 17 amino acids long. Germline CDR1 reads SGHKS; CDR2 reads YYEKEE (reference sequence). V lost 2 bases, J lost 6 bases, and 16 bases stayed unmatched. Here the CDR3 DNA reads TGTGCCAGCAGCTTCGCCCCCCCCGGGACAGGTCGGGTCGAGCAGTACTTC. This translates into CASSFAPPGTGRVEQYF.

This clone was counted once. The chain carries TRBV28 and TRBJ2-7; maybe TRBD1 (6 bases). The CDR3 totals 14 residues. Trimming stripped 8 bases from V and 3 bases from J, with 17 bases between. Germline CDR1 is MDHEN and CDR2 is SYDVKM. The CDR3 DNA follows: TGTGCCAGCCACCCGAGACAGGCCCTCTACGAGCAGTACTTC. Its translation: CASHPRQALYEQYF.

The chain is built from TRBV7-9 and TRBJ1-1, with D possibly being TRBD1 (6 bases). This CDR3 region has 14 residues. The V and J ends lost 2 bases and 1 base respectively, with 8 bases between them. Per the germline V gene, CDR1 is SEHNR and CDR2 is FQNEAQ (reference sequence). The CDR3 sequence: CASSLLQGNTEAFF. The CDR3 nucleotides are TGTGCCAGCAGCTTACTACAGGGGAACACTGAAGCTTTCTTT.